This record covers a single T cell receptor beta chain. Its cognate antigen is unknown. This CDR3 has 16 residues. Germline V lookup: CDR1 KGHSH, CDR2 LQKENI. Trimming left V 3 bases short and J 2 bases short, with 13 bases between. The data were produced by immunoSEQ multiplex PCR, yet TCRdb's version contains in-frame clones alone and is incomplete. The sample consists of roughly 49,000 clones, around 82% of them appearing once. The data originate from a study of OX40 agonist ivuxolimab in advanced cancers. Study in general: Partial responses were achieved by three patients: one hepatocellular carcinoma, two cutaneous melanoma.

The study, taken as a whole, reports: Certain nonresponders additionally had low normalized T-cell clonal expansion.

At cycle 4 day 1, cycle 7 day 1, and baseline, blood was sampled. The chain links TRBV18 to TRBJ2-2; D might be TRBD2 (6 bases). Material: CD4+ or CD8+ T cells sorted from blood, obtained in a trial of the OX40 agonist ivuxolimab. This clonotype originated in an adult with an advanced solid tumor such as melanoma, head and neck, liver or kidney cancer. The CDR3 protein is CASSPGIGGNTGELFF. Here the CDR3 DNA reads TGTGCCAGCTCACCGGGAATCGGGGGAAACACCGGGGAGCTGTTTTTT.